A single sample gave rise to the 15 T cell receptor beta chains below, sequenced in a study of CD8+ T cells in alopecia areata. Treatment described: oral pan-JAK inhibitor, 5-10 mg twice daily. Extracted RNA was reverse transcribed, and the resulting cDNA served as sequencing template. Repertoires were generated with immunoSEQ multiplex PCR, while TCRdb's copy carries only in-frame clones and drops some. The sample carries 150,000 to 200,000 clones, 50% to 70% recorded once. The source was CD4+ T cells sorted from blood, collected around week 47, from a patient treated with tofacitinib. These receptors were taken from a human donor with alopecia areata.

This clone was found a few times. The V and J genes are TRBV5-1 and TRBJ2-1; 9 bases line up with TRBD2. The germline gives CDR1 SGHRS, CDR2 YFSETQ. Losses at the gene ends were 3 bases for V and 8 bases for J; bases not matched to a gene: 6. This CDR3 spans 14 amino acids. The CDR3 DNA follows: TGCGCCAGCAGCTCCGGGACTAGCTATGATGAGCAGTTCTTC. This translates into CASSSGTSYDEQFF. Variable domain in full (rest from reference TRBV5-1 and TRBJ2-1): KAGVTQTPRYLIKTRGQQVTLSCSPISGHRSVSWYQQTPGQGLQFLFEYFSETQRNKGNFPGRFSGRQFSNSRSEMNVSTLELGDSALYLCASSSGTSYDEQFFGPGTRLTVL.

This clone was observed a handful of times. The chain carries TRBV5-6 and TRBJ1-2; D unresolved. The CDR3 has 15 amino acids. Germline CDR1 SGHDT, CDR2 YYEEEE. Between the trimmed V and J ends, which lost 4 bases and 3 bases, there was a span of 16 bases. The CDR3 region is CASSLPWEEHYGYTF. The CDR3 DNA is TGTGCCAGCAGCCTACCTTGGGAGGAGCACTATGGCTACACCTTC.

The V and J genes are TRBV9 and TRBJ2-3; 13 bases are a match to TRBD2. The germline gives CDR1 SGDLS, CDR2 YYNGEE. The CDR3 length is 16 residues. Trimming took 4 bases from V and 5 from J; bases not matched to a gene: 7. For the CDR3, the DNA is TGTGCCAGCAGCATTGGGACTAGCGGGACGATAGATACGCAGTATTTT. Protein sequence: CASSIGTSGTIDTQYF.

The chain links TRBV11-2 to TRBJ2-1; no clear D. This CDR3 spans 13 amino acids. Germline CDR1 SGHAT, CDR2 FQNNGV. V was pared by 3 bases and J by 6 bases, with 9 bases between. This CDR3 reads CASSLFRSNEQFF. The CDR3, as DNA: TGTGCCAGCAGCTTGTTTCGTAGCAATGAGCAGTTCTTC.

This clone was seen a handful of times. This chain uses TRBV23-1 with TRBJ2-7; tentative D call: TRBD1 (6 bases). TRBV23-1 is classed as an ORF, of uncertain function. The CDR3 runs 14 residues. V was cut by 4 bases and J by 3 bases, with 13 bases left in between. The CDR3: CASSRRTANYEQYF. CDR3 nucleotides: TGCGCCAGCAGTCGAAGGACAGCAAACTACGAGCAGTACTTC.

The J gene is TRBJ1-1, the V gene TRBV29-1; the D is unclear. The CDR3 is 13 residues long. The V end was cut by 7 bases, the J end by 8 bases, with 20 bases between. Germline CDR1 is SQVTM and CDR2 is ANQGSEA. The CDR3 coding sequence is TGCAGCGCCTTAAAACCCATGGTCCCCGAAGCTTTCTTT. Protein sequence: CSALKPMVPEAFF.

The chain joins TRBV6-6 to TRBJ1-1, with D unresolved. Germline V gene data show CDR1 as MNHNY and CDR2 as SVGAGI (reference sequence). Deletions cut 8 bases from V and 2 bases from J, with 9 bases between. The CDR3 sequence is 12 residues long. The DNA of the CDR3 is TGTGCCAGCTGGACTACAAACACTGAAGCTTTCTTT. Its protein product is CASWTTNTEAFF.

The chain combines TRBV27 with TRBJ2-1; the D gene is possibly TRBD2 (5 bases). Germline V gene sequence: CDR1 MNHEY, CDR2 SMNVEV (reference sequence). This CDR3 is built from 14 residues. The V end was cut by 6 bases, the J end by 1 base, with 10 bases between. CDR3: CASSRSGSYNEQFF. The CDR3 DNA reads as TGTGCCAGCAGCCGATCGGGGTCCTACAATGAGCAGTTCTTC.

The chain carries TRBV29-1 and TRBJ2-5; D may be TRBD2 (5 bases). The CDR3 consists of 12 residues. Germline CDR1 is SQVTM and CDR2 is ANQGSEA. CDR3 amino acids: CTMSVEGETQYF. The CDR3 bases are TGCACCATGTCGGTAGAGGGAGAGACCCAGTACTTC.

This clone was detected only a few times. This sequence joins TRBV4-1 and TRBJ2-7; tentative D call: TRBD2 (6 bases). Germline lookup yields CDR1 MGHRA and CDR2 YSYEKL. This CDR3 contains 13 residues. The V and J ends lost 1 base and 6 bases respectively, with 10 bases between them. For the CDR3, the DNA is TGCGCCAGCAGCCAAGGACTAGTGGGCGAGCAGTACTTC. Its protein is CASSQGLVGEQYF.

This clone appeared a single time. The CDR3 loop is CASSLIRRGTYEQYF. CDR3 DNA: TGTGCCAGCAGCTTAATCCGCAGGGGTACCTACGAGCAGTACTTC. V gene TRBV7-2 combines with J gene TRBJ2-7, with D maybe TRBD1 (6 bases). The ends were cut back, 2 bases at V and 2 bases at J, with 13 bases in the middle. There are 15 residues in the CDR3. Per germline, CDR1 SGHTA and CDR2 FQGNSA.

The chain uses TRBV29-1 and TRBJ1-2, with D maybe TRBD1 (6 bases). V shed 6 bases and J shed 4 bases, with 12 bases lying between them. Germline CDR1 SQVTM, CDR2 ANQGSEA. This CDR3 contains 12 residues. CDR3 sequence (DNA): TGCAGCGTCCAGAACAGGGTCTATGGCTACACCTTC. Amino acids: CSVQNRVYGYTF.

This chain connects TRBV9 to TRBJ2-6; D unclear. Germline V lookup: CDR1 SGDLS, CDR2 YYNGEE. Trimming took 4 bases from V and 8 from J, leaving 19 bases between them. The CDR3 has 16 residues. CDR3 coding DNA: TGTGCCAGCAGCCCCCTCGGCAAAAGGCCCTCCAACGTCCTGACTTTC. This translates into CASSPLGKRPSNVLTF.

The rearrangement uses TRBV25-1 and TRBJ2-7, with D possibly matching TRBD1 (5 bases). The V end lost 3 bases, the J end lost 3 bases, and 12 bases lay between the germline ends. Germline assignment: CDR1 MGHDK and CDR2 SYGVNS. The CDR3 consists of 14 residues. Here the CDR3 reads CASSDLRASYEQYF. The CDR3 coding sequence is TGTGCCAGCAGTGACCTCAGGGCCAGCTACGAGCAGTACTTC.

A single count supports this clone. The chain recombines TRBV29-1 with TRBJ1-6; D gene ambiguous. Germline CDR1 is SQVTM and CDR2 is ANQGSEA. This CDR3 contains 12 residues. V dropped 7 bases and J dropped 7 bases, with 11 bases sitting between them. The CDR3 coding sequence is TGCAGCGCTGGAGAGGCGAATTCACCCCTCCACTTT. Protein sequence: CSAGEANSPLHF.